Listed here are 8 T cell receptor beta chains from one sample, sequenced in a study of T cells in Graves' hyperthyroidism and ophthalmopathy. RNA transcripts were the template for amplifying TCR beta CDR3 regions. The HTBI primer set was used in a first-round RT-PCR of the TCR CDR3. Using its own MiXCR run on the multiplex PCR reads, TCRdb lists one record per CDR3 protein. The sample shows around 500,000 distinct CDR3 sequences, 13% to 15% of them seen only once. Sequenced sample: blood. The receptors stem from a woman under 30 with Graves' hyperthyroidism.

The chain combines TRBV19 with TRBJ2-1; TRBD1 matches at 8 bases. The CDR3 is made up of 14 amino acids. After removal of 6 bases from V and 9 bases from J, the junction contained 10 bases not matched to a gene. Per the germline V gene, CDR1 is LNHDA and CDR2 is SQIVND (reference sequence). CDR3 in DNA: TGTGCCAGTAGAAAGGACAGGGCTACGAGTGAGCAGTTCTTC. It translates to CASRKDRATSEQFF. The variable domain in full, with the rest retrieved from reference TRBV19 and TRBJ2-1, is DGGITQSPKYLFRKEGQNVTLSCEQNLNHDAMYWYRQDPGQGLRLIYYSQIVNDFQKGDIAEGYSVSREKKESFPLTVTSAQKNPTAFYLCASRKDRATSEQFFGPGTRLTVL.

This clonotype has a handful of counts. The V gene is TRBV20-1, the J gene TRBJ2-1; 7 nucleotides align to TRBD2. Germline loops: CDR1 DFQATT, CDR2 SNEGSKA (reference sequence). Unmatched junction bases numbered 7, after V lost 5 bases and J lost 3 bases. The CDR3 totals 14 residues. In DNA, the CDR3 is TGCAGTGCTTCATTAGGGGACTACTACAATGAGCAGTTCTTC. Amino acid sequence: CSASLGDYYNEQFF.

This clonotype was counted at least ten times. This rearrangement joins TRBV12-3 or TRBV12-4 to TRBJ2-3; 11 bases align to TRBD2. The CDR3 length is 16 residues. V lost 5 bases and J lost 4; bases outside the gene matches: 8. The CDR3 DNA is TGTGCCAGCAGTCGTCAGACTAGCGGGAACCCAGATACGCAGTATTTT. Its protein product is CASSRQTSGNPDTQYF.

This clonotype occurred a few times. The CDR3 DNA reads as TGTGCCAGCAGCCCTATCCGCGGGAGTATCAATGAGCAGTTCTTC. Protein: CASSPIRGSINEQFF. The chain uses TRBV7-3 and TRBJ2-1, with TRBD2 matching over 7 bases. The length of the CDR3 is 15 residues. V trimming: 5 bases; J trimming: 6 bases; junction bases outside the gene matches: 10. Germline loops: CDR1 SGHTA, CDR2 FQGTGA.

There are many counts of this clonotype. The chain couples TRBV29-1 to TRBJ2-3, with 12 bases fitting TRBD2. CDR3 length equals 18 residues. V was pared by 1 base and J by 0 bases, with 8 bases of the junction left unmatched. The germline V gene encodes CDR1 SQVTM and CDR2 ANQGSEA. Written as DNA, the CDR3 is TGCAGCGTTGAAGGACTAGCGGGGGACTCTGCTAGCACAGATACGCAGTATTTT. Translating gives CSVEGLAGDSASTDTQYF.

The table lists this clonotype with a few counts. The rearrangement uses TRBV18 and TRBJ2-7; D tentatively fits TRBD1 or TRBD2 (5 bases each). Deletions cut 1 base from V and 3 bases from J, with 10 bases between. Germline V gene data show CDR1 as KGHSH and CDR2 as LQKENI. There are 14 residues in the CDR3. CDR3: CASSPLGTSYEQYV. The CDR3 nucleotides are TGTGCCAGCTCACCACTCGGGACCAGCTACGAGCAGTACGTC.

This clonotype was picked up a small number of times. The chain links TRBV29-1 to TRBJ1-2; TRBD1 matches at 10 bases. This CDR3 region has 13 residues. Losses at the gene ends were 6 bases for V and 3 bases for J; bases not matched to a gene: 4. Germline CDR1 SQVTM, CDR2 ANQGSEA. CDR3 sequence (DNA): TGCAGCGTAGCCGGGACAGGGGACTATGGCTACACCTTC. Translation: CSVAGTGDYGYTF.

This clonotype came up many times. The genes are TRBV6-1 and TRBJ2-7; possibly TRBD2 for D (6 bases). From germline, CDR1 is MNHNS and CDR2 SASEGT. The CDR3 contains 14 residues. Trimming took 4 bases from V and 0 from J, leaving 10 bases between them. The chain's CDR3 is CASSVQGGSYEQYV. CDR3 bases: TGTGCCAGCAGTGTCCAGGGAGGCTCCTACGAGCAGTACGTC.